The 31 T cell receptor beta chains presented below share a single source sample, sequenced in a study of identifying expanded T cells in peripheral blood. The table came from immunoSEQ multiplex PCR; TCRdb's copy has only in-frame clones and leaves some out. The sample consists of roughly 100,000 clones, roughly 90% of them appearing once. The sequencing input was blood. The receptors were sampled from a person aged 18 to 69 in good health.

The genes are TRBV5-1 and TRBJ2-7; the D is unclear. With 0 bases removed from V and 6 bases from J, the gap between germline ends came to 16 bases. There are 15 residues in the CDR3. CDR1 SGHRS and CDR2 YFSETQ come from the germline V gene. In nucleotides, the CDR3 is TGCGCCAGCAGCTTGGGAGCAGGACCTGCCGGCGAGCAGTACTTC. It encodes CASSLGAGPAGEQYF.

This clone was recorded once. CDR3 in DNA: TGTGCCAGCAGCTTAGTATCTGGGGGCCAAGAGACCCAGTACTTC. As protein: CASSLVSGGQETQYF. The chain uses TRBV7-9 and TRBJ2-5; possibly TRBD1 or TRBD2 for D (5 bases each). The CDR3 runs 15 residues. Trimming took off 1 base at V and 1 base at J, with 10 bases between the two ends. The V gene's germline CDR1 is SEHNR and CDR2 FQNEAQ (reference sequence). The entire variable domain, with the rest obtained from reference TRBV7-9 and TRBJ2-5, is as follows: DTGVSQNPRHKITKRGQNVTFRCDPISEHNRLYWYRQTLGQGPEFLTYFQNEAQLEKSRLLSDRFSAERPKGSFSTLEIQRTEQGDSAMYLCASSLVSGGQETQYFGPGTRLLVL.

The chain employs TRBV14 and TRBJ2-1; D gene unclear. This CDR3 comprises 15 residues. Deletions cut 1 base from V and 8 bases from J, with 15 bases between. The germline V gene has CDR1 SGHDN and CDR2 FVKESK. CDR3 nucleotides: TGTGCCAGCAGCCAAGGTTACGGAACCTGGCATGAGCAGTTCTTC. Amino acids: CASSQGYGTWHEQFF.

The chain carries TRBV2 and TRBJ2-5; tentatively, D is TRBD1 (5 bases). Germline values: CDR1 SNHLY, CDR2 FYNNEI. The CDR3 runs to 13 residues. The CDR3 loop is CVTQGDSIETQYF. CDR3 nucleotides: TGTGTGACCCAGGGTGATTCCATAGAGACCCAGTACTTC.

The J gene is TRBJ2-3, the V gene TRBV18, with 14 bases that match TRBD2. V dropped 6 bases and J dropped 6; count of bases not matched to a gene: 5. This CDR3 region has 15 residues. Per the germline V gene, CDR1 is KGHSH and CDR2 is LQKENI. The CDR3 coding sequence is TGTGCCAGCTCGGGACTAGCGGGAGAGTACGATACGCAGTATTTT. This codes for CASSGLAGEYDTQYF.

The V call is TRBV5-1, the J call TRBJ2-7; D assignment may be TRBD1 or TRBD2 (5 bases each). The V end was cut by 5 bases, the J end by 3 bases, with 18 bases between. This CDR3 has 15 amino acids. The germline CDR1 and CDR2 sequences are SGHRS and YFSETQ. CDR3 sequence (DNA): TGCGCCAGCAGTTTGTCCCGGGACGCAGTCTACGAGCAGTACTTC. This encodes CASSLSRDAVYEQYF.

Only a few counts were recorded for this clone. This chain's CDR3 is CASSPGLAFTGELFF. The CDR3 DNA reads TGTGCCAGCTCACCCGGGCTAGCCTTCACCGGGGAGCTGTTTTTT. This chain joins TRBV18 and TRBJ2-2; D might be TRBD2 (5 bases). This CDR3 has 15 residues. The V gene lost 3 bases and the J gene lost 4 bases, with 12 bases spanning the gap. Per germline, CDR1 KGHSH and CDR2 LQKENI. Supplemented by reference TRBV18 and TRBJ2-2, the full variable domain reads NAGVMQNPRHLVRRRGQEARLRCSPMKGHSHVYWYRQLPEEGLKFMVYLQKENIIDESGMPKERFSAEFPKEGPSILRIQQVVRGDSAAYFCASSPGLAFTGELFFGEGSRLTVL.

The V and J genes are TRBV29-1 and TRBJ2-3; 7 positions agree with TRBD2. CDR3 length: 13 amino acids. Looked up from germline, CDR1 is SQVTM and CDR2 is ANQGSEA. Losses at the gene ends were 5 bases for V and 1 base for J; bases not matched to a gene: 3. The CDR3 sequence: CSVLLAGTDTQYF. CDR3 nucleotide sequence: TGCAGCGTTTTGCTAGCGGGCACAGATACGCAGTATTTT.

The V call is TRBV15, the J call TRBJ2-3; D is possibly TRBD2 (6 bases). CDR1 LNHNV and CDR2 YYDKDF come from the germline V gene (reference sequence). The CDR3 extends over 17 amino acids. V was shortened by 0 bases and J by 2 bases, with 15 bases between the two germline ends. Here the CDR3 reads CATSRDRSPGLTDTQYF. The CDR3 DNA reads as TGTGCCACCAGCAGAGATCGGTCACCGGGACTCACAGATACGCAGTATTTT.

The CDR3 DNA reads TGTGCCAGCAGTCCAGGGTTACAATCCTACGAGCAGTACTTC. Protein: CASSPGLQSYEQYF. The chain has TRBV27 and TRBJ2-7, with a possible D match to TRBD1 (5 bases). Germline CDR1 and CDR2: MNHEY and SMNVEV (reference sequence). V was trimmed by 5 bases and J by 1 base, leaving 12 bases between them. There are 14 residues in the CDR3.

This chain uses TRBV7-9 with TRBJ2-7; D is undetermined. CDR3 length: 14 residues. Germline CDR1 reads SEHNR; CDR2 reads FQNEAQ (reference sequence). Deletions cut 5 bases from V and 1 base from J, with 12 bases between. CDR3 amino acids: CASSPRVSSYEQYF. The CDR3 nucleotides read TGTGCCAGCAGCCCTCGAGTTTCGTCCTACGAGCAGTACTTC.

J is TRBJ1-3 and V is TRBV7-9; possible D gene TRBD1, 6 bases. Germline V gene lookup returns CDR1 SEHNR and CDR2 FQNEAQ (reference sequence). The CDR3 spans 15 residues. V was trimmed by 6 bases and J by 0 bases, leaving 12 bases between them. The CDR3 region has the DNA TGTGCCAGCAGAAAACAGGGCTACTCTGGAAACACCATATATTTT. It encodes CASRKQGYSGNTIYF.

The V gene is TRBV29-1, the J gene TRBJ1-1; possible D gene TRBD1, 5 bases. CDR3 size: 13 residues. Trimming pared 5 bases from V and 7 bases from J, leaving 17 bases between. Per germline, CDR1 SQVTM and CDR2 ANQGSEA. The CDR3 DNA follows: TGCAGCGTTCCGTCGGTGGGGGTCGGTGAAGCTTTCTTT. Amino acid sequence: CSVPSVGVGEAFF.

The chain links TRBV5-1 to TRBJ1-2; D perhaps matches TRBD1 (5 bases). Between the trimmed V and J ends, which lost 3 bases and 0 bases, there was a span of 12 bases. CDR3 size: 15 residues. Germline-derived CDR1 and CDR2 are SGHRS and YFSETQ. The CDR3 loop is CASSSGASTNYGYTF. CDR3 sequence (DNA): TGCGCCAGCAGCTCCGGGGCTTCCACTAACTATGGCTACACCTTC.

The chain links TRBV4-1 to TRBJ2-7; 7 nucleotides line up with TRBD1. The CDR3 is 15 residues long. From germline, CDR1 is MGHRA and CDR2 YSYEKL. V dropped 1 base and J dropped 3; count of bases not matched to a gene: 6. CDR3 bases: TGCGCCAGCAGCCAAGCGGCAGGGGGAGACTACGAGCAGTACTTC. Residues: CASSQAAGGDYEQYF.

The gene calls are TRBV28 and TRBJ1-5, with TRBD1 identical over 8 bases. After removal of 6 bases from V and 0 bases from J, the junction contained 7 bases not matched to a gene. Germline V lookup: CDR1 MDHEN, CDR2 SYDVKM. The CDR3 covers 16 residues. CDR3 in amino acids: CASRPGQAYSNQPQHF. The CDR3 bases are TGTGCCAGCAGGCCGGGACAGGCCTATAGCAATCAGCCCCAGCATTTT.

This clone was recorded only once. This chain connects TRBV6-6 to TRBJ1-2, with 9 bases aligning to TRBD1. V lost 2 bases, J lost 5 bases, and 3 bases stayed unmatched. Per germline, CDR1 MNHNY and CDR2 SVGAGI (reference sequence). The CDR3 runs to 14 residues. CDR3 nucleotide sequence: TGTGCCAGCAGTTACGGGGACAGGGATTATGGCTACACCTTC. Protein product: CASSYGDRDYGYTF.

The CDR3 nucleotides read TGTGCCTGGAGTAATCGCAGGGGGCCCGCCGAAGCTTTCTTT. Its protein is CAWSNRRGPAEAFF. The chain recombines TRBV30 with TRBJ1-1, with 8 bases fitting TRBD1. CDR1 and CDR2 from the germline V gene are GTSNPN and SVGIG (reference sequence). CDR3 length equals 14 residues. Germline trimming cut 2 bases from V and 8 bases from J; bases unmatched to any gene: 10.

The chain uses TRBV11-2 and TRBJ1-2; D is perhaps TRBD1 (6 bases). CDR1 and CDR2 from the germline V gene are SGHAT and FQNNGV. The CDR3 contains 13 residues. V gave up 6 bases and J gave up 5 bases, with 13 bases separating them. The CDR3 DNA follows: TGTGCCAGCAGGGGACGGGGGGCGTATGGCTACACCTTC. Its protein is CASRGRGAYGYTF.

This sequence joins TRBV10-3 and TRBJ2-3, with a weak D call TRBD2 (5 bases). The germline V and J ends were trimmed by 4 bases and 6 bases, with 5 bases remaining between them. This CDR3 region has 11 residues. Germline assignment: CDR1 ENHRY and CDR2 SYGVKD. CDR3 sequence: CAISGRDTQYF. CDR3 in DNA: TGTGCCATCAGTGGGAGGGATACGCAGTATTTT.

The V gene is TRBV4-3, the J gene TRBJ2-1; TRBD1 aligns across 9 bases. The length of the CDR3 is 16 residues. In germline, CDR1 is LGHNA, CDR2 YSLEER. With 4 bases clipped from V and 6 bases from J, the junction kept 10 bases outside the gene matches. The CDR3 bases are TGCGCCAGCAGCCCACATCAGGGACAGGGATTCAATGAGCAGTTCTTC. Protein product: CASSPHQGQGFNEQFF.

The chain employs TRBV5-1 and TRBJ2-1, with TRBD1 as a possible D gene (5 bases). Per germline, CDR1 SGHRS and CDR2 YFSETQ. V was shortened by 3 bases and J by 9 bases, with 13 bases between the two germline ends. The length of the CDR3 is 13 residues. As DNA, the CDR3 is TGCGCCAGCAGCTCGAACTCAGGGATTGAGCAGTTCTTC. Translation gives CASSSNSGIEQFF. Full variable domain (missing parts from reference TRBV5-1 and TRBJ2-1): KAGVTQTPRYLIKTRGQQVTLSCSPISGHRSVSWYQQTPGQGLQFLFEYFSETQRNKGNFPGRFSGRQFSNSRSEMNVSTLELGDSALYLCASSSNSGIEQFFGPGTRLTVL.

This chain links TRBV4-2 with TRBJ2-1, with 9 bases fitting TRBD2. The V and J ends lost 0 bases and 8 bases, in that order; junction bases with no gene match: 8. Germline CDR1 LGHNA, CDR2 YNFKEQ. The CDR3 length is 16 residues. CDR3 protein: CASSQESVRGGHEQFF. The CDR3 DNA reads TGTGCCAGCAGCCAAGAGTCAGTGCGGGGGGGCCATGAGCAGTTCTTC.

This rearrangement joins TRBV6-4 to TRBJ1-2, with 9 nucleotides matching TRBD1. Per germline, CDR1 MRHNA and CDR2 SNTAGT. The ends lost 0 bases at V and 7 bases at J; junction bases unmatched: 0. There are 13 residues in the CDR3. CDR3 DNA sequence: TGTGCCAGCAGTGACTCGGACAGGGGTGGCTACACCTTC. It is translated as CASSDSDRGGYTF.

The chain joins TRBV2 to TRBJ1-1, with 9 positions matching TRBD1. The CDR3 is 14 residues long. The V gene end was trimmed by 7 bases and the J gene end by 3 bases; junction bases not matched to a gene: 6. Germline CDR1 reads SNHLY; CDR2 reads FYNNEI. The CDR3 spells CASTTTGGYTEAFF. The CDR3 coding sequence is TGTGCCAGCACCACGACAGGGGGTTACACTGAAGCTTTCTTT.

This rearrangement joins TRBV10-3 to TRBJ2-1; 11 bases align to TRBD2. The CDR3 spans 16 residues. From germline, CDR1 is ENHRY and CDR2 SYGVKD. V lost 4 bases, J lost 8 bases, and 10 bases stayed unmatched. DNA of the CDR3: TGTGCCATCAGTGGTTCGGCTAGCGGGAGGACACATGAGCAGTTCTTC. Its protein is CAISGSASGRTHEQFF.

In its sample, this clone ranks as medium-sized. This chain uses TRBV2 with TRBJ1-3, with a possible D match to TRBD1 (5 bases). The germline gives CDR1 SNHLY, CDR2 FYNNEI. V was clipped by 11 bases and J by 6 bases, with 17 bases between them. This CDR3 has 13 amino acids. The CDR3: CASPRDGENTIYF. CDR3 nucleotides: TGTGCCTCCCCTCGGGACGGGGAAAACACCATATATTTT.

The chain links TRBV7-8 to TRBJ2-1; D is uncertain. Germline V gene data show CDR1 as SGHVS and CDR2 as FQNEAQ. The length of the CDR3 is 13 residues. The V end was cut by 5 bases, the J end by 8 bases, with 13 bases between. The CDR3: CASSPTRVHEQFF. CDR3 coding DNA: TGTGCCAGCAGCCCCACGCGAGTCCATGAGCAGTTCTTC.

The chain joins TRBV15 to TRBJ1-1; D unclear. This CDR3 contains 15 residues. From germline, CDR1 is LNHNV and CDR2 YYDKDF (reference sequence). Trimming took off 1 base at V and 4 bases at J, with 13 bases between the two ends. CDR3: CATSRGSGEGTEAFF. The DNA for the CDR3 is TGTGCCACCAGCAGAGGCTCCGGGGAAGGCACTGAAGCTTTCTTT. Complete variable domain (other parts from reference TRBV15 and TRBJ1-1): DAMVIQNPRYQVTQFGKPVTLSCSQTLNHNVMYWYQQKSSQAPKLLFHYYDKDFNNEADTPDNFQSRRPNTSFCFLDIRSPGLGDTAMYLCATSRGSGEGTEAFFGQGTRLTVV.

The chain recombines TRBV7-3 with TRBJ1-1, with D uncertain. V was trimmed by 5 bases and J by 0 bases, leaving 7 bases between them. From germline, CDR1 is SGHTA and CDR2 FQGTGA. The CDR3 spans 13 residues. The CDR3: CASSPDLNTEAFF. CDR3 sequence (DNA): TGTGCCAGCAGCCCTGACCTGAACACTGAAGCTTTCTTT.

This clone was picked up one time. This chain links TRBV6-4 with TRBJ2-3, with TRBD2 matching over 11 bases. There are 19 residues in the CDR3. Unmatched junction bases numbered 9, after V lost 0 bases and J lost 1 base. Germline loops: CDR1 MRHNA, CDR2 SNTAGT. The CDR3 sequence: CASSDSFLAGGLGTDTQYF. The CDR3 bases are TGTGCCAGCAGTGACTCGTTTCTAGCGGGAGGCCTGGGCACAGATACGCAGTATTTT.